The TCR beta chain under discussion was sequenced for a study of blood T cell repertoires in COVID-19 (dated by TCRdb to the early 2020s). Broadly, across the study: Collaborator samples came from the United States, Italy and Spain and covered acute and convalescent phases of COVID-19. The material from the prospective study consisted of cDNA or gDNA derived from T cells, B-cell-depleted T cells, or PBMCs. Samples were obtained from the ongoing ImmuneRACE study (first 160 participants) and from over 1,000 subjects provided by 6 global collaborators. The repertoires were made available in a free public database intended to serve as a resource for research on the immune response to SARS-CoV-2. Nearly every sample came with metadata listing a de-identified subject ID, COVID-19 status, age in years and sex. Where HLA class I and class II types were available, the types were taken from metadata supplied by the sample provider, not from assay-based typing. Deeply sampled blood TCRbeta repertoires from subjects exposed to, actively infected with, or recovered from COVID-19 were included in the dataset.

CDR1 is given as SGHVS and CDR2 as FQNEAQ, both from the germline V gene. Taken from cysteine to phenylalanine, the CDR3 has 17 residues. This entry keeps only the CDR3 DNA: 51 bases, framed from base 1. The germline ends are 17 bases apart after V is trimmed by 1 base and J by 4 bases. The immunoSEQ Assay, a bias-controlled multiplex PCR, was used to amplify TCRbeta CDR3 regions from genomic DNA. In the original analysis: Within the assay, amplification of reference gene primers was used to estimate how many nucleated cells each sample contained. To quantify the absolute abundance of each unique TCRbeta CDR3 rearrangement, sequence reads were collapsed and filtered. Productive Simpson clonality was computed per sample as the square root of Simpson's diversity index over productive rearrangements. TCRdb provides this immuneACCESS table in a form limited to in-frame rearrangements. Some clones are lacking; in checked studies, under half of them reflect an unresolved V gene, and why the rest are absent is not known. The V and J calls and clone size come from that table; D and trimming were worked out from the DNA. The sample records 190,000 or so clones, 65% to 90% of which are singletons. Around 11% of the sample is held by the ten biggest clonotypes.

On this clone: Its antigen remains undetermined. No base quality values were provided; no much bigger clone lies one nucleotide off.

The paper's findings and limits, for the study overall: Clinical and demographic metadata were provided uncurated, with the amount varying by source and participant.

Participants in the prospective study were enrolled through a virtual design, were aged roughly 18 to 90 years, and lived in roughly 24 United States geographic areas. In the prospective study, cohorts were assigned on the basis of participant-reported clinical history obtained from a screening survey and a study questionnaire. For ImmuneRACE Cohort 3, a participant was defined as recovered based on two consecutive negative NP/OP PCR tests, clearance by a healthcare professional, or resolution of symptoms. In the prospective study, whole blood, serum and a nasopharyngeal or oropharyngeal swab were collected from each participant by mobile phlebotomists. Additional blood draws and questionnaires over an approximately two-month period could optionally be provided by prospective study participants. Blood samples from the prospective study were shipped frozen or at room temperature prior to DNA extraction.

Here the chain combines TRBV7-8 and TRBJ1-5, with TRBD1 perhaps the D gene, on 6 matching bases. The sequenced sample was PBMCs or T cells enriched from blood (not recorded which). The sequence was obtained from a middle-aged man who had recovered from COVID-19. CDR3 sequence: CASSLGATGTLNQPQHF. The nucleotide sequence is TGTGCCAGCAGCTTAGGGGCGACCGGGACACTTAATCAGCCCCAGCATTTT.